This TCR beta chain was identified during a study of blood T cell repertoires in COVID-19 (dated by TCRdb to about 2020). For the study in its entirety: The collaborator samples originated in the United States, Italy and Spain and spanned the acute and convalescent phases of COVID-19. The material from the prospective study consisted of cDNA or gDNA derived from T cells, B-cell-depleted T cells, or PBMCs. Subjects who had been exposed to COVID-19, were actively infected with it, or had recovered from it provided the deeply sampled blood TCRbeta repertoires that made up the dataset. The repertoires were made available in a free public database intended to serve as a resource for research on the immune response to SARS-CoV-2. The samples were drawn from the first 160 participants of the ongoing ImmuneRACE study and from 1,200 or so subjects provided by 6 global collaborators. Sample metadata almost always included a de-identified subject ID, COVID-19 status, age in years and sex. Where available, HLA class I and class II types were obtained from metadata supplied by the sample provider rather than from assay-based typing.

The CDR3, from cysteine to phenylalanine, totals 15 residues. Only CDR3 DNA remains: 45 bases, in frame from the first base. V is cut back by 4 bases and J by 5 bases, with 6 bases in the junction unmatched. The germline V gene (reference sequence) sets CDR1 to MNHEY and CDR2 to SMNVEV. The immunoSEQ Assay, a bias-controlled multiplex PCR, was used to amplify TCRbeta CDR3 regions from genomic DNA. As for the original processing: Within the assay, amplification of reference gene primers was used to estimate how many nucleated cells each sample contained. Sequence reads were collapsed and filtered to measure the absolute abundance of every unique TCRbeta CDR3 rearrangement. For each sample, productive Simpson clonality was calculated as the square root of Simpson's diversity index across productive rearrangements. This is the immuneACCESS table as TCRdb keeps it, with only in-frame sequences that have V and J called. A part of the clones is gone; compared with another copy, unresolved V genes explain less than half, and the rest is unexplained. Clonal size and the V and J genes are those of that table, whereas D and trimming came from the DNA. The sample profile shows 150,000 to 200,000 clones; roughly 80% of them were found once. The ten largest clones add up to approximately 12% of the sample.

Broad study findings and their caveats: The quantity of clinical and demographic metadata differed by source and by participant and was supplied without curation.

At one collaborating source in Seattle, patients were enrolled during active infection and were followed longitudinally through the course of disease. The collaborating institutions used their own protocols to collect whole blood in K2EDTA tubes. For TCRbeta analysis, collaborators shipped samples in one of three forms: frozen whole blood, isolated PBMCs, or DNA extracted from either of those sample types. A word on this clone: Its antigen remains undetermined. The sample holds no much larger clone one base away, and base qualities are not on file.

Sequencing was done on a sample of peripheral blood. This clonotype was sampled from a woman older than 75 with COVID-19, enrolled during active disease. The chain links TRBV27 with TRBJ2-2; a stretch of 8 junction bases matches TRBD1. Here is the DNA: TGTGCCAGCAGTTGGACAGGGAGGAAAACCGGGGAGCTGTTTTTT. This yields the protein CASSWTGRKTGELFF.